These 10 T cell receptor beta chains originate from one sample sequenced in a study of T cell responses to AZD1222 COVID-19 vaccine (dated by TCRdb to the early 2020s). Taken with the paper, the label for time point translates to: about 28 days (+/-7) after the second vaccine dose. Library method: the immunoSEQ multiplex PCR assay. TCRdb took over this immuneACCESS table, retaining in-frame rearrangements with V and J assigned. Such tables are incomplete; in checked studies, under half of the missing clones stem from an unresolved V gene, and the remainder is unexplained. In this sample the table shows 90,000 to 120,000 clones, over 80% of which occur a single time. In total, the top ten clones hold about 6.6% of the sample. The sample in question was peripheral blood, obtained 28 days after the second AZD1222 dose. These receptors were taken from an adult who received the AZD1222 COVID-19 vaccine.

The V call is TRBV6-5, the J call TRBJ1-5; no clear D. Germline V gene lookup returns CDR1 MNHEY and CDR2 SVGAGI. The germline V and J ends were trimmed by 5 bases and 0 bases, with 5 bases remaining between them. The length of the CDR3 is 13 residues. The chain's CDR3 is CASSPYSNQPQHF. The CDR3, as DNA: TGTGCCAGCAGTCCGTATAGCAATCAGCCCCAGCATTTT.

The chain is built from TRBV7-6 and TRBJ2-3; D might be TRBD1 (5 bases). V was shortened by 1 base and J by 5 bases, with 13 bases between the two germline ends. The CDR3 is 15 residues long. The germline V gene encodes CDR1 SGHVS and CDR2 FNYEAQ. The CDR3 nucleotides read TGTGCCAGCAGCTTAGACCCTCAAAGGGGAGATACGCAGTATTTT. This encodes CASSLDPQRGDTQYF.

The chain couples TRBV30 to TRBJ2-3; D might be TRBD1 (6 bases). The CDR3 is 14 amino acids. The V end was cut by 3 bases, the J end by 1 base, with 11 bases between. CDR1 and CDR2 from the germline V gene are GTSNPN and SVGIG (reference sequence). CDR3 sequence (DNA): TGTGCCTGGAGCACGGCAGGGGGCACAGATACGCAGTATTTT. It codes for CAWSTAGGTDTQYF.

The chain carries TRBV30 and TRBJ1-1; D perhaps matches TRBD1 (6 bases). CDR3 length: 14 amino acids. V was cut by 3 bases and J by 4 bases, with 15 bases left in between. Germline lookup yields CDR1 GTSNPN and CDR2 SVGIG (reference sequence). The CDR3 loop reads CAWRGAGEGTEAFF. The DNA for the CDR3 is TGTGCCTGGAGGGGGGCAGGCGAAGGCACTGAAGCTTTCTTT.

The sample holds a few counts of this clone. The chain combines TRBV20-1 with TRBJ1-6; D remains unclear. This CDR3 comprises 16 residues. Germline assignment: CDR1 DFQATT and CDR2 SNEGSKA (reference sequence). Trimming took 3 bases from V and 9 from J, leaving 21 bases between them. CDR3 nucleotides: TGCAGTGCTAGTACCACTCAAGGGCCGTGGCCTTCACCCCTCCACTTT. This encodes CSASTTQGPWPSPLHF.

The DNA of the CDR3 is TGCGCCAGCACTCCTGGAGATACGCAGTATTTT. Amino acid sequence: CASTPGDTQYF. The rearrangement joins TRBV10-2 to TRBJ2-3; the D is unclear. There are 11 residues in the CDR3. Per the germline V gene, CDR1 is WSHSY and CDR2 is SAAADI. The V gene lost 7 bases and the J gene lost 5 bases, with 7 bases spanning the gap.

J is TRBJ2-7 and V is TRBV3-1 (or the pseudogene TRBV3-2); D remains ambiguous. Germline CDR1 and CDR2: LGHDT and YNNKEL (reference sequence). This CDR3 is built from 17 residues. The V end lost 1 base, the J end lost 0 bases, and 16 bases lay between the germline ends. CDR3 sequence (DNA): TGTGCCAGCAGCCAAGTGGAATCCCGAAAAACCTCCTACGAGCAGTACTTC. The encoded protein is CASSQVESRKTSYEQYF.

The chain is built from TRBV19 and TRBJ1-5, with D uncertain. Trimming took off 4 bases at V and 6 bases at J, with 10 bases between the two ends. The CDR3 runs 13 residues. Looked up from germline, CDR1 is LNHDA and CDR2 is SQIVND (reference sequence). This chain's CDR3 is CASSNRVIQPQHF. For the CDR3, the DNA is TGTGCCAGTAGTAACCGGGTTATTCAGCCCCAGCATTTT.

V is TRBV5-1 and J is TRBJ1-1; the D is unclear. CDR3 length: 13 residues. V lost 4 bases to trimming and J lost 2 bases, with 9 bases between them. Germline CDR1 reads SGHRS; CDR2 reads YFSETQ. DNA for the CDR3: TGCGCCAGCAGCCCGAGGGCAAACACTGAAGCTTTCTTT. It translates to CASSPRANTEAFF.

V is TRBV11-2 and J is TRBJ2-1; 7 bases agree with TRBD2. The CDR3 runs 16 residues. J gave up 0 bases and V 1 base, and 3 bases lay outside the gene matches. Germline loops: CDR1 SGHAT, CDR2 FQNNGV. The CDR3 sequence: CASSLGRGSSYNEQFF. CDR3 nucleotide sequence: TGTGCCAGCAGCTTAGGGCGGGGGAGCTCCTACAATGAGCAGTTCTTC.